Listed below are T cell receptor beta chains from one sample, sequenced in a study of graft-versus-host responses after intestinal transplantation. Generated by immunoSEQ multiplex PCR, the TCRdb table keeps only in-frame clones and is missing some. The profile shows about 97,000 clones, roughly 90% of them singletons. These receptors lack a known antigen. This sample comprised unstimulated CD8+ T cells sorted from spleen or lymph node cells, obtained before transplant. All receptors come from a human donor who was the organ donor for an intestinal transplant. Both conserved end residues are part of each CDR3. The order of the fields is clone size, V gene, CDR3 length, J gene, D gene, CDR3 DNA, CDR3 protein. The D gene is left open where the match is weak. A row's size may be missing; if present it is once, few, many or a size class.

.	TRBV20-1	11	TRBJ1-2	.	TGCAGTGCTATCAAGGACAGCCGCTGGGCCTTC	CSAIKDSRWAF
.	TRBV5-5	14	TRBJ1-2	TRBD1	TGTGCCAGCAGCCCTGCGGGGACAGGTTTGGGCTACACCTTC	CASSPAGTGLGYTF
.	TRBV7-3	16	TRBJ2-5	.	TGTGCCAGCAGCTTAACGTTTAGGACAGAACAAGAGACCCAGTACTTC	CASSLTFRTEQETQYF
once	TRBV19	14	TRBJ2-2	.	TGTGCCAGTAGTATTCAGGGTGGAAACGGGGAGCTGTTTTTT	CASSIQGGNGELFF
.	TRBV9	15	TRBJ2-1	.	TGTGCCAGCAGCCCCGAGTTGCCCTCCTACAATGAGCAGTTCTTC	CASSPELPSYNEQFF
.	TRBV10-3	13	TRBJ2-7	.	TGTGCCATCAGTATAGAGAGCTCCTACGAGCAGTACTTC	CAISIESSYEQYF
few	TRBV29-1	13	TRBJ1-2	TRBD1	TGCAGCGTCCGGGAGGGGGCCAACTATGGCTACACCTTC	CSVREGANYGYTF
.	TRBV2	15	TRBJ2-7	.	TGTGCCAGCAGGCTTACGGGACTGGACTTTTACGAGCAGTACTTC	CASRLTGLDFYEQYF
.	TRBV18	15	TRBJ2-2	TRBD1	TGTGCCAGCTCACCAAGGGACAGTAACACCGGGGAGCTGTTTTTT	CASSPRDSNTGELFF
.	TRBV15	15	TRBJ2-7	TRBD2	TGTGCCACCAGCATCACGGGAGGAAAGGGTTACGAGCAGTACTTC	CATSITGGKGYEQYF
.	TRBV7-8	17	TRBJ2-7	TRBD2	TGTGCCAGCAGCTTAGTCGGCCAGCGGGAGGTCCCCTACGAGCAGTACTTC	CASSLVGQREVPYEQYF
.	TRBV7-6	15	TRBJ2-3	TRBD1	TGTGCCAGCAGCTTGTACAGGGGACCCACAGATACGCAGTATTTT	CASSLYRGPTDTQYF
once	TRBV6-1	17	TRBJ1-4	.	TGTGCCAGCAGTGAAGTCAGGCCTTGGGGGCTCGATGAAAAACTGTTTTTT	CASSEVRPWGLDEKLFF